The 26 T cell receptor beta chains in this list originate from one sample, sequenced in a study of T cell repertoires in cytomegalovirus infection (dated by TCRdb to between 2018 and 2020). Sequencer: Illumina HiSeq 1500. TCRdb reprocessing: public reads trimmed at Q25 with fastp, clones called with MiXCR, in-frame beta chains kept. A single entry per CDR3 protein holds the most common genes and DNA from its merged rows. The sample table records roughly 630,000 distinct CDR3 sequences; roughly 24% of these occur just once. 8% of the sample is taken by the ten largest. Sequenced input: CD8+ T cells from PBMCs. These receptors all stem from a human donor in good health (CMV status not recorded). Some clones in this sample may be carry-over from other donors' samples.

CDR3 sequence reads: CSAPANAAIGELFF. The DNA of the CDR3 is TGCAGTGCTCCGGCGAACGCAGCGATAGGGGAGCTGTTTTTT. The genes are TRBV20-1 and TRBJ2-2, with unresolved D. The germline V and J ends were trimmed by 5 bases and 8 bases, with 18 bases remaining between them. The V gene's germline CDR1 is DFQATT and CDR2 SNEGSKA (reference sequence). CDR3 length: 14 residues.

Worth noting for this clonotype: A junction end diverges from the germline sequence, so it may reflect a read error. The chain employs TRBV7-2 and TRBJ1-6; 7 bases are shared with TRBD1. The CDR3 has 15 residues. The V gene's germline CDR1 is SGHTA and CDR2 FQGNSA. CDR3 sequence reads: CASSLAEGAGSLLHF. The CDR3, as DNA: TGTGCCAGCAGCTTAGCAGAGGGGGCAGGGTCACTCCTCCACTTT.

This clonotype was seen more than once but under ten times. The V call is TRBV27, the J call TRBJ2-1, with D tentatively TRBD2 (7 bases). CDR1 MNHEY and CDR2 SMNVEV come from the germline V gene (reference sequence). V was shortened by 4 bases and J by 5 bases, with 21 bases between the two germline ends. The CDR3 runs to 17 residues. CDR3 loop: CASSSVKVGGPHNEQFF. In DNA, the CDR3 is TGTGCCAGCAGTTCCGTAAAGGTGGGGGGGCCCCACAATGAGCAGTTCTTC.

This clonotype was recorded many times. This chain links TRBV2 with TRBJ2-1; D unclear. Germline CDR1 reads SNHLY; CDR2 reads FYNNEI. This CDR3 is 15 amino acids long. V was clipped by 1 base and J by 4 bases, with 11 bases between them. CDR3 residues: CASSEGWSNYNEQFF. As DNA, the CDR3 is TGTGCCAGCAGTGAAGGGTGGAGCAATTACAATGAGCAGTTCTTC.

The chain employs TRBV29-1 and TRBJ1-5, with unresolved D. The germline V gene encodes CDR1 SQVTM and CDR2 ANQGSEA. V dropped 7 bases and J dropped 6 bases, with 16 bases sitting between them. This CDR3 comprises 13 residues. CDR3 nucleotide sequence: TGCAGCGCCGGAGACGGGAAAGGTCAGCCCCAGCATTTT. This translates into CSAGDGKGQPQHF.

To note about this clonotype: With a much larger clone just one base away, this may be a read error. The chain couples TRBV7-9 to TRBJ1-3; D not resolved. Germline CDR1 and CDR2: SEHNR and FQNEAQ (reference sequence). There are 15 residues in the CDR3. This CDR3 is CVSSFRELSGNTIYF. DNA for the CDR3: TGTGTCAGCAGCTTCCGGGAGCTCTCTGGAAACACCATATATTTT.

This clonotype has a count of ten or more. The rearrangement links TRBV7-8 to TRBJ2-7; 7 positions match TRBD1. This CDR3 has 16 residues. Trimming at V came to 5 bases and at J to 5 bases, leaving 15 bases not matched to a gene. Germline V gives CDR1 SGHVS, CDR2 FQNEAQ. CDR3 bases: TGTGCCAGCAGCAATGCCCGGGACAGAAGAGACCACGAGCAGTACTTC. Translated, it gives CASSNARDRRDHEQYF.

V is TRBV20-1 and J is TRBJ2-3; 9 bases map to TRBD2. The J segment lost 8 bases and the V segment lost 1 base, leaving 7 bases of the junction unmatched. The germline gives CDR1 DFQATT, CDR2 SNEGSKA (reference sequence). The CDR3 has 14 residues. CDR3 sequence (DNA): TGCAGTGCTAGAGTGCGGGGGGGCCTTGCTACGCAGTATTTT. Its protein product is CSARVRGGLATQYF.

This clonotype was detected a few times. The chain is built from TRBV7-9 and TRBJ1-1; D not certain. Per the germline V gene, CDR1 is SEHNR and CDR2 is FQNEAQ (reference sequence). The CDR3 has 15 amino acids. V lost 5 bases and J lost 4, with 17 bases in between. The CDR3 here is CASSKAGLHGTEAFF. CDR3 DNA sequence: TGTGCCAGCAGCAAGGCGGGCCTTCACGGCACTGAAGCTTTCTTT.

The gene calls are TRBV11-2 and TRBJ2-1, with 8 bases identical to TRBD2. The germline V gene has CDR1 SGHAT and CDR2 FQNNGV. The CDR3 consists of 15 residues. V shed 4 bases and J 8 bases; nucleotides not matched to a gene: 10. The CDR3 is CASSSRGGDFDEQFF. CDR3 in DNA: TGTGCCAGCAGCTCCCGGGGGGGGGATTTCGATGAGCAGTTCTTC.

This chain connects TRBV14 to TRBJ2-2, with D unresolved. CDR1 SGHDN and CDR2 FVKESK come from the germline V gene. This CDR3 comprises 16 residues. V lost 7 bases and J lost 4, with 19 bases in between. CDR3 nucleotides: TGTGCCAGCACCCCCGAACATCCTACCGGCACCGGGGAGCTGTTTTTT. Its protein is CASTPEHPTGTGELFF.

The J gene is TRBJ2-3, the V gene TRBV2, with 9 bases matching TRBD2. Germline CDR1 is SNHLY and CDR2 is FYNNEI. V lost 7 bases, J lost 5 bases, and 10 bases stayed unmatched. The CDR3 is 15 amino acids. Here the CDR3 reads CASILAGPDVDTQYF. CDR3 coding DNA: TGTGCCAGCATCCTAGCGGGGCCCGATGTAGATACGCAGTATTTT.

This clonotype came up a few times. The chain is built from TRBV7-9 and TRBJ1-6, with D maybe TRBD1 (5 bases). Germline V gene sequence: CDR1 SEHNR, CDR2 FQNEAQ (reference sequence). This CDR3 has 14 residues. The V gene lost 3 bases and the J gene lost 8 bases, with 11 bases spanning the gap. The CDR3 here is CASSLGGHYSPLHF. CDR3 DNA: TGTGCCAGCAGCTTGGGGGGTCATTATTCACCCCTCCACTTT.

This clonotype was detected ten times or more. J is TRBJ1-2 and V is TRBV10-3, with TRBD1 matching over 8 bases. V shed 2 bases and J 4 bases; nucleotides not matched to a gene: 3. The CDR3 contains 14 residues. The germline gives CDR1 ENHRY, CDR2 SYGVKD. The CDR3 nucleotides read TGTGCCATCAGTGAGCCGGACAGGGCCTATGGCTACACCTTC. It is translated as CAISEPDRAYGYTF.

This clonotype was counted at least ten times. CDR3 sequence (DNA): TGTGCCAGCATCCCGAGCGGTCAAGAGACCCAGTACTTC. This codes for CASIPSGQETQYF. This rearrangement joins TRBV7-9 to TRBJ2-5, with a possible D match to TRBD2 (5 bases). This CDR3 has 13 residues. V was trimmed by 7 bases and J by 2 bases, leaving 11 bases between them. Germline V gene lookup returns CDR1 SEHNR and CDR2 FQNEAQ (reference sequence).

The chain uses TRBV28 and TRBJ2-7, with D tentatively TRBD1 (5 bases). Trimming took 2 bases from V and 7 from J, leaving 12 bases between them. Germline-derived CDR1 and CDR2 are MDHEN and SYDVKM. There are 13 residues in the CDR3. The CDR3 is CASSLIQGVEQYV. CDR3 bases: TGTGCCAGCAGTTTAATTCAGGGTGTGGAGCAGTACGTC.

This clonotype appeared a few times. The chain couples TRBV20-1 to TRBJ2-1, with 7 bases that match TRBD1. The CDR3 length is 15 residues. Germline V lookup: CDR1 DFQATT, CDR2 SNEGSKA (reference sequence). The J segment lost 2 bases and the V segment lost 5 bases, leaving 9 bases of the junction unmatched. CDR3 amino acids: CSALSLGGPYNEQFF. The CDR3 DNA is TGCAGTGCTTTATCACTAGGGGGCCCCTACAATGAGCAGTTCTTC.

This clonotype has ten or more counts. The J gene is TRBJ1-1, the V gene TRBV7-6; 7 bases are shared with TRBD1. The germline gives CDR1 SGHVS, CDR2 FNYEAQ. The CDR3 has 15 residues. V was pared by 5 bases and J by 0 bases, with 6 bases of the junction left unmatched. DNA of the CDR3: TGTGCCAGCAGCCTGAACAGGGGAGTGAACACTGAAGCTTTCTTT. It encodes CASSLNRGVNTEAFF.

This clonotype has a count of ten or more. V and J are TRBV7-8 and TRBJ2-1; 8 positions match TRBD2. CDR1 is SGHVS and CDR2 is FQNEAQ in the germline V gene. This CDR3 region has 18 residues. Losses at the gene ends were 3 bases for V and 9 bases for J; bases not matched to a gene: 19. The CDR3 nucleotides are TGTGCCAGCAGCTTTCCCTCCGAGGAGCGGGGGCCTCGGGGTGAGCAGTTCTTC. Its protein product is CASSFPSEERGPRGEQFF.

This chain joins TRBV19 and TRBJ2-2, with D perhaps matching TRBD1 or TRBD2 (5 bases each). Germline CDR1 reads LNHDA; CDR2 reads SQIVND (reference sequence). Trimming removed 5 bases at V and 4 bases at J, with 17 bases between. The CDR3 covers 16 residues. CDR3 protein: CASSGTTPFFTGELFF. The CDR3, as DNA: TGTGCCAGTAGTGGGACCACGCCTTTTTTCACCGGGGAGCTGTTTTTT.

As concerns this clonotype: A much larger clone is a single base away; this may be a read error. The chain uses TRBV7-9 and TRBJ2-7; perhaps TRBD1 as D (6 bases). Germline V gene sequence: CDR1 SEHNR, CDR2 FQNEAQ (reference sequence). The CDR3 runs to 15 residues. The CDR3 nucleotides are TGTGTCAGCAGCTTAGGGGGAATTTTGGACTACGAGCAGTACTTC. Amino acid sequence: CVSSLGGILDYEQYF.

The chain recombines TRBV7-9 with TRBJ2-1, with 9 bases identical to TRBD2. Trimming cost V 10 bases and J 7 bases; bases outside gene matches: 11. This CDR3 is built from 14 residues. CDR1 is SEHNR, CDR2 FQNEAQ, per germline (reference sequence). The CDR3 spells CATVGGGAANEQFF. As DNA, the CDR3 is TGTGCCACTGTCGGCGGGGGGGCCGCAAATGAGCAGTTCTTC.

To note about this clonotype: The junction departs from germline at one end; a sequencing error may be responsible. This chain joins TRBV7-4 and TRBJ2-1; TRBD1 matches 9 bases. The CDR3 loop spans 13 amino acids. Germline CDR1 reads SGHVT; CDR2 reads SQSDAQ. CDR3 coding DNA: TGTGTCAGCACCGCGGACAGGGGCGATGAGCAGTTCTTC. It codes for CVSTADRGDEQFF.

A word on this clonotype: The CDR3 ends on some other residue instead of the conserved phenylalanine or tryptophan, so this is likely a read error. The chain has TRBV2 and TRBJ2-7; 9 nucleotides agree with TRBD1. Germline CDR1 is SNHLY and CDR2 is FYNNEI. CDR3 size: 14 residues. The junction had 9 bases not matched to a gene; V was cut back by 7 bases and J by 5 bases. The DNA for the CDR3 is TGTGCCAGCAATGAGGGGACAGGGAACGACGAGCAGTACGCC. It translates to CASNEGTGNDEQYA.

A note on this clonotype: The final CDR3 position lacks the conserved phenylalanine or tryptophan, pointing to a likely read error. This sequence joins TRBV6-6 and TRBJ1-6, with D maybe TRBD1 (6 bases). In germline, CDR1 is MNHNY, CDR2 SVGAGI (reference sequence). The V end lost 0 bases, the J end lost 7 bases, and 16 bases lay between the germline ends. CDR3 length equals 17 residues. The DNA of the CDR3 is TGTGCCAGCAGTTACTCAATGGACAGACCCTGGAATTCACCCCTCCACTGT. Amino acids: CASSYSMDRPWNSPLHC.

In its sample, this clonotype was seen many times. The rearrangement links TRBV10-3 to TRBJ2-1, with D uncertain. This CDR3 contains 14 residues. Germline V gene data show CDR1 as ENHRY and CDR2 as SYGVKD. Trimming removed 2 bases from V and 6 bases from J, with 11 bases in between. CDR3 sequence (DNA): TGTGCCATCAGTGAGGTTGGCGCCTTCAATGAGCAGTTCTTC. Its translation is CAISEVGAFNEQFF.